What follows are 17 T cell receptor beta chains derived from one specimen sequenced in a study of cytomegalovirus exposure and HLA in healthy donors. This PCR relied on a set of 60 Vbeta primers and 13 Jbeta primers. Generated by immunoSEQ multiplex PCR, the TCRdb table keeps only in-frame clones and is missing some. Of approximately 210,000 clones in the sample, about four fifths were seen once. The sample comprised PBMCs. The receptors stem from a man aged 18 to 30 in good health and CMV-seronegative.

The chain couples TRBV28 to TRBJ2-4; unclear D gene. CDR1 is MDHEN and CDR2 is SYDVKM in the germline V gene. With 1 base removed from V and 2 bases from J, the gap between germline ends came to 12 bases. This CDR3 spans 16 amino acids. The CDR3, as DNA: TGTGCCAGCAGTTTATTCTCCCTAGATTCCAAAAACATTCAGTACTTC. Protein sequence: CASSLFSLDSKNIQYF.

The chain couples TRBV10-1 to TRBJ1-3; a weak D match, TRBD1 (6 bases). The germline V and J ends were trimmed by 7 bases and 2 bases, with 12 bases remaining between them. This CDR3 has 14 amino acids. In germline, CDR1 is WNHNN, CDR2 SYGVQD (reference sequence). CDR3 protein: CASKTGRTGNTIYF. The CDR3 nucleotides are TGCGCCAGCAAAACAGGGCGCACTGGAAACACCATATATTTT.

In its sample, this clone was seen a few times. The junction does not match germline at one end; this may be a read error. The rearrangement uses TRBV4-1 and TRBJ1-1; 7 positions agree with TRBD1. Germline-derived CDR1 and CDR2 are MGHRA and YSYEKL. CDR3 length: 13 residues. CDR3 nucleotides: TGCGCCAGCAGCGAAGACAGGGCGGATGAAGCTTTCTTT. Translating it yields CASSEDRADEAFF.

CDR3 sequence (DNA): TGTGCCTGGGGCTATCGGGTGAATGAGCAGTTCTTC. As protein: CAWGYRVNEQFF. The J gene is TRBJ2-1, the V gene TRBV30; D uncertain. The CDR3 has 12 amino acids. The V end lost 5 bases, the J end lost 7 bases, and 12 bases lay between the germline ends. Germline loops: CDR1 GTSNPN, CDR2 SVGIG (reference sequence).

The CDR3 here is CSGRQGGNTEAFF. The DNA of the CDR3 is TGCAGCGGCCGACAGGGGGGGAACACTGAAGCTTTCTTT. The chain employs TRBV29-1 and TRBJ1-1; 9 bases align to TRBD1. Trimming cost V 7 bases and J 1 base; bases outside gene matches: 4. CDR1 is SQVTM, CDR2 ANQGSEA, per germline. The CDR3 has 13 amino acids.

The V gene is TRBV27, the J gene TRBJ2-2; 8 bases line up with TRBD2. CDR1 MNHEY and CDR2 SMNVEV come from the germline V gene (reference sequence). The CDR3 sequence is 17 residues long. Trimming took 7 bases from V and 5 from J; bases not matched to a gene: 15. CDR3 protein: CASMTGRAGVGTGELFF. The CDR3 DNA reads as TGTGCCAGCATGACTGGGCGAGCGGGAGTGGGTACCGGGGAGCTGTTTTTT.

This clone showed up just once. The V and J genes are TRBV9 and TRBJ2-3; no clear D. Germline loops: CDR1 SGDLS, CDR2 YYNGEE. V was shortened by 0 bases and J by 0 bases, with 5 bases between the two germline ends. CDR3 length: 14 residues. The CDR3 nucleotides read TGTGCCAGCAGCGTAGCGACTAGCACAGATACGCAGTATTTT. Amino acid sequence: CASSVATSTDTQYF.

The gene calls are TRBV4-3 and TRBJ2-7; the match to TRBD2 covers 9 bases. The V and J ends lost 1 base and 0 bases, in that order; junction bases with no gene match: 16. The V gene's germline CDR1 is LGHNA and CDR2 YSLEER. The CDR3 covers 20 residues. The CDR3 DNA reads as TGCGCCAGCAGCCAAGCAGTCGGTCTAGCGGGACTCGTAACCTCCTACGAGCAGTACTTC. Its protein is CASSQAVGLAGLVTSYEQYF.

This clone was observed a few times. This chain links TRBV7-2 with TRBJ2-7; 8 bases are shared with TRBD2. The CDR3 loop spans 17 amino acids. The germline gives CDR1 SGHTA, CDR2 FQGNSA. V dropped 5 bases and J dropped 0; count of bases not matched to a gene: 12. The CDR3 bases are TGTGCCAGCAGCCTAGTCGCCCGAACTAGCGGCTCCTACGAGCAGTACTTC. Its translation is CASSLVARTSGSYEQYF.

This chain joins TRBV2 and TRBJ2-5; 11 bases agree with TRBD2. Germline V gene data show CDR1 as SNHLY and CDR2 as FYNNEI. CDR3 length: 17 residues. The V segment lost 1 base and the J segment 2 bases; nucleotides outside the gene matches: 6. CDR3 protein: CASSEGRASGRQETQYF. Here the CDR3 DNA reads TGTGCCAGCAGTGAAGGGAGGGCTAGCGGGAGGCAAGAGACCCAGTACTTC. Variable domain in full (rest from reference TRBV2 and TRBJ2-5): EPEVTQTPSHQVTQMGQEVILRCVPISNHLYFYWYRQILGQKVEFLVSFYNNEISEKSEIFDDQFSVERPDGSNFTLKIRSTKLEDSAMYFCASSEGRASGRQETQYFGPGTRLLVL.

In its sample, this clone was seen once. V usage is TRBV28 and J usage is TRBJ2-4, with 7 nucleotides matching TRBD1. The CDR3 is 15 residues long. Germline CDR1 is MDHEN and CDR2 is SYDVKM. Germline trimming cut 5 bases from V and 0 bases from J; bases unmatched to any gene: 4. The CDR3 is CASSPAGGAKNIQYF. The CDR3, as DNA: TGTGCCAGCAGTCCAGCAGGGGGAGCCAAAAACATTCAGTACTTC.

This chain links TRBV12-5 with TRBJ2-1; possibly TRBD1 for D (5 bases). This CDR3 has 15 amino acids. The V end was cut by 1 base, the J end by 0 bases, with 7 bases between. The germline gives CDR1 LGHNT, CDR2 FRNRAP. CDR3 sequence: CASGLGQLSYNEQFF. The CDR3 nucleotides are TGTGCTAGTGGTTTGGGACAGCTCTCCTACAATGAGCAGTTCTTC.

The chain is built from TRBV27 and TRBJ2-1; tentatively, D is TRBD1 (6 bases). Germline V gene lookup returns CDR1 MNHEY and CDR2 SMNVEV (reference sequence). V lost 4 bases to trimming and J lost 0 bases, with 13 bases between them. The CDR3 length is 16 residues. Written as DNA, the CDR3 is TGTGCCAGCAGTTCCTCCTCCAGGGGCTCCTACAATGAGCAGTTCTTC. This encodes CASSSSSRGSYNEQFF.

V is TRBV4-3 and J is TRBJ2-7; D is possibly TRBD2 (6 bases). With 0 bases removed from V and 0 bases from J, the gap between germline ends came to 12 bases. The CDR3 is 16 residues long. Per the germline V gene, CDR1 is LGHNA and CDR2 is YSLEER. As DNA, the CDR3 is TGCGCCAGCAGCCAAGATTATCCGGGAGACTCCTACGAGCAGTACTTC. This sequence encodes CASSQDYPGDSYEQYF.

V and J are TRBV4-3 and TRBJ2-5, with D perhaps TRBD2 (5 bases). Matching the DNA end better, TRBJ2-7 makes the J call doubtful. The CDR3 contains 13 residues. Germline values: CDR1 LGHNA, CDR2 YSLEER. The CDR3 region is CASSQDPGNEQYF. The DNA of the CDR3 is TGCGCCAGCAGCCAAGATCCGGGGAACGAGCAGTACTTC.

This clone was seen a few times. The chain joins TRBV5-1 to TRBJ1-5; D might be TRBD1 (6 bases). CDR1 is SGHRS, CDR2 YFSETQ, per germline. This CDR3 contains 15 residues. Trimming shortened V by 4 bases and J by 3 bases, and 14 bases separated the two germline ends. The CDR3 loop reads CASSPTDSLNQPQHF. Here the CDR3 DNA reads TGCGCCAGCAGCCCCACGGACAGCCTCAATCAGCCCCAGCATTTT.

V gene TRBV18 combines with J gene TRBJ2-7; possible D gene TRBD2, 5 bases. The CDR3 runs 13 residues. CDR1 KGHSH and CDR2 LQKENI come from the germline V gene. V was clipped by 4 bases and J by 6 bases, with 13 bases between them. CDR3 in DNA: TGTGCCAGCTCACTCCGGGAAGTGATCGAGCAGTACTTC. Protein sequence: CASSLREVIEQYF.